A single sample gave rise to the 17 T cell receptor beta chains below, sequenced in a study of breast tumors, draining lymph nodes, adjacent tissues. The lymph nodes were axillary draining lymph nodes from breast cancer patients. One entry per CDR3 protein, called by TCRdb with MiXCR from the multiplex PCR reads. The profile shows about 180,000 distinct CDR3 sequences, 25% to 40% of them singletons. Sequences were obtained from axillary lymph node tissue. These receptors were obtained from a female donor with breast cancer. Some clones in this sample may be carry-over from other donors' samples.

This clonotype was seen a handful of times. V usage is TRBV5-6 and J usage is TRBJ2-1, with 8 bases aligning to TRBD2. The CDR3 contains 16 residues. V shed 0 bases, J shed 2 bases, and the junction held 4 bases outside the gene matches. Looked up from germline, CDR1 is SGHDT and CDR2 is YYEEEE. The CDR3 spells CASSLETSVAYNEQFF. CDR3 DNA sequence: TGTGCCAGCAGCTTGGAGACTAGCGTTGCCTACAATGAGCAGTTCTTC. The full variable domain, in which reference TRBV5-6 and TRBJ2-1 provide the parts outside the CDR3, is DAGVTQSPTHLIKTRGQQVTLRCSPKSGHDTVSWYQQALGQGPQFIFQYYEEEERQRGNFPDRFSGHQFPNYSSELNVNALLLGDSALYLCASSLETSVAYNEQFFGPGTRLTVL.

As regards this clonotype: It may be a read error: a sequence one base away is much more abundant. CDR3 nucleotides: TGTGCCAACAGCTTAGCGCAAGGGGGAGGGCATGGCTACCCCTTC. It codes for CANSLAQGGGHGYPF. The chain uses TRBV7-9 and TRBJ1-2, with a possible D match to TRBD1 (6 bases). This CDR3 spans 15 amino acids. Germline CDR1 and CDR2: SEHNR and FQNEAQ (reference sequence).

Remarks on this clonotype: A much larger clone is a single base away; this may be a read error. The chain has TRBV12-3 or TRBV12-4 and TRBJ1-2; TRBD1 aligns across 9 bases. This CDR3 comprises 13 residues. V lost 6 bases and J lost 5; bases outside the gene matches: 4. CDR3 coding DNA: TGTGCCAGCAGCGACGACAGGGGGTATGGCTACACCTTC. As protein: CASSDDRGYGYTF.

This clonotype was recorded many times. This CDR3 is CASSSRGNSGGASYEQYF. CDR3 DNA: TGTGCCAGTAGTTCCCGAGGTAATAGCGGGGGGGCCTCCTACGAGCAGTACTTC. This sequence joins TRBV19 and TRBJ2-7; 11 positions agree with TRBD2. Germline V CDR1 and CDR2: LNHDA, SQIVND (reference sequence). The CDR3 covers 18 residues. V was pared by 5 bases and J by 0 bases, with 12 bases of the junction left unmatched.

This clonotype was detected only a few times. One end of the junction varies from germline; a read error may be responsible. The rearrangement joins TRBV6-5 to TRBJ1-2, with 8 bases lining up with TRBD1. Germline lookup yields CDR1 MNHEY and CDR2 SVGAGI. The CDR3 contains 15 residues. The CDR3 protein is CASSHSDRANYGYTF. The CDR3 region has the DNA TGTGCCAGCAGTCACTCGGACAGGGCTAACTATGGCTACACCTTC.

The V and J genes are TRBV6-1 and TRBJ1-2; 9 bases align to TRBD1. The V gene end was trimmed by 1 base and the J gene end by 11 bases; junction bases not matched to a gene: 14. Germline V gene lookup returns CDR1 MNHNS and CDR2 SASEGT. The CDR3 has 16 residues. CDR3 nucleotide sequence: TGTGCCAGCAGTGAAGAAAAAACCGGGACAGGGTATAGGTACACCTTC. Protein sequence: CASSEEKTGTGYRYTF.

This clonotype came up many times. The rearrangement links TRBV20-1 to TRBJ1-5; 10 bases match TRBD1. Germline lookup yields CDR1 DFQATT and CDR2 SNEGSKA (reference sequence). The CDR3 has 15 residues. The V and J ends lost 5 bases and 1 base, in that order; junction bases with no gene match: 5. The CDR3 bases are TGCAGTGCTTTACGACAGGGGGCAAGCAATCAGCCCCAGCATTTT. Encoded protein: CSALRQGASNQPQHF.

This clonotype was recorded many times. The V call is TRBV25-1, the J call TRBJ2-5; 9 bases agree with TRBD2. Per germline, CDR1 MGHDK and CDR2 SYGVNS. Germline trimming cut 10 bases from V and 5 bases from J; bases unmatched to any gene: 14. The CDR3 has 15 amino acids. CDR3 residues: CATATSGLARETQYF. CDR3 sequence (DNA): TGTGCCACCGCCACTAGCGGGTTGGCCAGGGAGACCCAGTACTTC.

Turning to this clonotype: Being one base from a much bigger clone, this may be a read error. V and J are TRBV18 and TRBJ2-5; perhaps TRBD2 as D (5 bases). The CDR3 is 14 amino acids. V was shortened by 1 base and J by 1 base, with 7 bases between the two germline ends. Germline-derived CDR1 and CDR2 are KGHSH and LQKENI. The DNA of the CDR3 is TGTGCCAGCTCACCACAGCGGACCCAAGAGACCCAGTACTTC. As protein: CASSPQRTQETQYF.

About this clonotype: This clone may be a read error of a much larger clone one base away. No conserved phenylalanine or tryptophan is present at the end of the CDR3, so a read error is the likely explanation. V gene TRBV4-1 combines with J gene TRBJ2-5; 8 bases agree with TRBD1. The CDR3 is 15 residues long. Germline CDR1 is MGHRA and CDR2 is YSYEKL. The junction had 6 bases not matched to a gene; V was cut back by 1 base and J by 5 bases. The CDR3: CASSQGAGGRETQYS. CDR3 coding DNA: TGCGCCAGCAGCCAAGGGGCAGGGGGCCGCGAGACCCAGTACTCC.

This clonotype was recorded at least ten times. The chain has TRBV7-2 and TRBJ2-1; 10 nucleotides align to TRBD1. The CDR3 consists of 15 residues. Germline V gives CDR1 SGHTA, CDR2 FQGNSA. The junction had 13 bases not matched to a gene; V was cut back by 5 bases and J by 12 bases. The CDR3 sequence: CASSNGQGGFLVQFF. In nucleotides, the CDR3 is TGTGCCAGCAGCAACGGACAGGGGGGTTTTTTGGTGCAGTTCTTC.

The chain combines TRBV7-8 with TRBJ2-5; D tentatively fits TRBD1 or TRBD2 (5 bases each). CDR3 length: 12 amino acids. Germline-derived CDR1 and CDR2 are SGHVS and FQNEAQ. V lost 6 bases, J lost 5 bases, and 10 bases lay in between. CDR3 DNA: TGTGCCAGCAGTTTCCGGGACGAGACCCAGTACTTC. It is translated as CASSFRDETQYF.

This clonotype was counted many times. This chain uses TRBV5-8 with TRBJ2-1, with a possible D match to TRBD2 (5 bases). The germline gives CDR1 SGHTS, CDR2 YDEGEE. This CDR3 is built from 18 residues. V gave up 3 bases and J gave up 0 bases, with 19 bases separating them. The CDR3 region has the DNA TGTGCCAGCAGCTCCCAACCGGACTCGGGGAGCTCCTACAATGAGCAGTTCTTC. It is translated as CASSSQPDSGSSYNEQFF.

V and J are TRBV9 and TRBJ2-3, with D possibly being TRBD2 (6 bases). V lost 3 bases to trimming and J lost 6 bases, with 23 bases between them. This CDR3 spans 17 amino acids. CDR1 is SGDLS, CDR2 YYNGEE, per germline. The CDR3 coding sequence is TGTGCCAGCAGCGAGTCCACGGGGGAAGGAGGACCGGATACGCAGTATTTT. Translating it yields CASSESTGEGGPDTQYF.

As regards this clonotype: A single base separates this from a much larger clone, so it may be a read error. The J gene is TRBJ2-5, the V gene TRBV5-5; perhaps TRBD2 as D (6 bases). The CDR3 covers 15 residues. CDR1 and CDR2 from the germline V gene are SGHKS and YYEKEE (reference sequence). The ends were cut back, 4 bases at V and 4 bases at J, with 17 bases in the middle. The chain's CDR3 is CASSPSTAGVETQYF. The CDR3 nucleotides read TGTGCCAGCAGCCCTTCGACAGCGGGCGTAGAGACCCAGTACTTC. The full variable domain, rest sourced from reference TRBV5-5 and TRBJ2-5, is DAGVTQSPTHLIKTRGQQVTLRCSPISGHKSVSWYQQVLGQGPQFIFQYYEKEERGRGNFPDRFSARQFPNYSSELNVNALLLGDSALYLCASSPSTAGVETQYFGPGTRLLVL.

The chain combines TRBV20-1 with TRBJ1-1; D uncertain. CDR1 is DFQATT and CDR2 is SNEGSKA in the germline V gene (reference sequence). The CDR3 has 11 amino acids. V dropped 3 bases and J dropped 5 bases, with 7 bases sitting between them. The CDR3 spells CSARPETEAFF. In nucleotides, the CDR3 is TGCAGTGCTAGGCCAGAGACTGAAGCTTTCTTT.

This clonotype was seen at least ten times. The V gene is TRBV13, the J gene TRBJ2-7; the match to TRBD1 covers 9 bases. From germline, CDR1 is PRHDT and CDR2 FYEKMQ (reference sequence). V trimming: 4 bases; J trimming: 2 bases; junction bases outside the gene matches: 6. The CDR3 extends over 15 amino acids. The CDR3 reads CASSSMGQGAYEQYF. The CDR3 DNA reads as TGTGCCAGCAGCTCTATGGGACAGGGAGCCTACGAGCAGTACTTC.